This T cell receptor (beta chain) is drawn from a study of T cell responses to AZD1222 COVID-19 vaccine. Using immunoSEQ multiplex PCR, the repertoire was profiled, and TCRdb retains in-frame clones only, with some absent. The table includes more than 140,000 clones, 88% detected once. Deletions cut 4 bases from V and 1 base from J, with 9 bases between. In germline, CDR1 is SGHNT, CDR2 YYREEE (reference sequence). The CDR3 covers 13 residues. The genes are TRBV5-4 and TRBJ2-7; maybe TRBD1 (6 bases). The source material was peripheral blood, sampled on day 0 of AZD1222 vaccination. This TCR was sampled from an adult in good health. DNA for the CDR3: TGTGCCAGCAGCCAGGGGTCGTCCTACGAGCAGTACTTC. It codes for CASSQGSSYEQYF.